Detailed here is one T cell receptor beta chain. The data originate from a study of cytomegalovirus exposure and HLA in healthy donors. The CDR3 has 15 amino acids. V shed 5 bases, J shed 6 bases, and the junction held 9 bases outside the gene matches. Germline CDR1 MNHEY, CDR2 SMNVEV (reference sequence). PCR primers comprised 60 Vbeta and 13 Jbeta primers. Here immunoSEQ multiplex PCR was the method, and the copy in TCRdb shows in-frame clones only, minus some. The clone table shows roughly 150,000 clones, with the ten largest holding around 1.7%. The chain combines TRBV27 with TRBJ2-7; TRBD2 matches at 11 bases. Sequencing was done on a sample of PBMCs. This sequence was found in a woman in her fifties or sixties in good health and CMV-seronegative. CDR3 DNA: TGTGCCAGCAGTCCACTAGCGGGAGTTTTCAGCGAGCAGTACTTC. It translates to CASSPLAGVFSEQYF.